The clone carrying this TCR beta chain is a singleton in its sample. This table comes from immunoSEQ multiplex PCR, and its TCRdb copy is limited to in-frame clones, with some not included. In the table there are about 76,000 clones, around 84% of which are singletons. This record comes from a study of blood T cell repertoires in COVID-19. Study overall: Samples taken during acute and convalescent COVID-19 were collected in the United States, Italy and Spain.

This CDR3 region has 15 residues. In germline, CDR1 is SGHRS, CDR2 YFSETQ. The germline V and J ends were trimmed by 0 bases and 9 bases, with 16 bases remaining between them. In Seattle, patients joined the study during active infection and were tracked longitudinally. The chain is built from TRBV5-1 and TRBJ2-1, with D tentatively TRBD2 (5 bases). This sequence was found in a man in his sixties with COVID-19, enrolled during active disease. Sequencing was done on a sample of peripheral blood. In DNA, the CDR3 is TGCGCCAGCAGCTTGGAAGGAGGCATAGACCTTGAGCAGTTCTTC. Protein product: CASSLEGGIDLEQFF.